Listed here are 14 T cell receptor beta chains from one sample, sequenced in a study of T cells in Graves' hyperthyroidism and ophthalmopathy. TCR beta CDR3 sequences were amplified from RNA transcripts. The HTBI primer set served for first-round RT-PCR of the TCR CDR3. Each CDR3 protein is one row after TCRdb ran MiXCR on the multiplex PCR reads. The table records roughly 630,000 distinct CDR3 sequences, around 16% of them present only once. The sequenced sample consisted of blood. The receptor set was obtained from a woman younger than 45 with Graves' hyperthyroidism.

Many counts were recorded for this clonotype. This chain connects TRBV18 to TRBJ2-7; maybe TRBD1 (5 bases). Germline V CDR1 and CDR2: KGHSH, LQKENI. CDR3 length: 13 residues. Trimming shortened V by 4 bases and J by 5 bases, and 12 bases separated the two germline ends. The CDR3 region is CASSQLSGNEQYF. The CDR3 coding sequence is TGTGCCAGCTCACAGTTATCAGGGAACGAGCAGTACTTC.

This clonotype has a count of ten or more. The chain couples TRBV2 to TRBJ2-7, with D unresolved. The CDR3 runs 16 residues. Trimming removed 2 bases at V and 4 bases at J, with 18 bases between. The germline V gene has CDR1 SNHLY and CDR2 FYNNEI. CDR3 protein: CASSELESLLRYEQYF. CDR3 coding DNA: TGTGCCAGCAGTGAATTAGAATCCCTCCTCAGGTACGAGCAGTACTTC.

This clonotype was detected many times. V is TRBV7-9 and J is TRBJ2-2; 7 bases map to TRBD1. V gave up 11 bases and J gave up 6 bases; unmatched junction bases: 3. The length of the CDR3 is 11 residues. CDR1 SEHNR and CDR2 FQNEAQ come from the germline V gene (reference sequence). CDR3 loop: CAPQGAGELFF. In DNA form, the CDR3 reads TGTGCCCCCCAGGGGGCCGGGGAGCTGTTTTTT.

The chain employs TRBV5-6 and TRBJ2-3; possible D gene TRBD2, 5 bases. The V end lost 0 bases, the J end lost 4 bases, and 12 bases lay between the germline ends. CDR1 and CDR2 from the germline V gene are SGHDT and YYEEEE. CDR3 length: 15 amino acids. The chain's CDR3 is CASSLAGRRADTQYF. The CDR3 DNA is TGTGCCAGCAGCTTGGCGGGGAGAAGAGCAGATACGCAGTATTTT.

In its sample, this clonotype was seen many times. The CDR3 DNA follows: TGCGCCAGCAGCTTGGCAGGGGAACCGGACACCGGGGAGCTGTTTTTT. This gives the protein CASSLAGEPDTGELFF. The rearrangement joins TRBV5-1 to TRBJ2-2; tentatively, D is TRBD1 (6 bases). CDR3 length: 16 amino acids. The germline V gene has CDR1 SGHRS and CDR2 YFSETQ. V lost 0 bases and J lost 3, with 12 bases in between.

V and J are TRBV20-1 and TRBJ1-6; tentative D call: TRBD1 (6 bases). Germline V lookup: CDR1 DFQATT, CDR2 SNEGSKA (reference sequence). Trimming stripped 6 bases from V and 7 bases from J, with 16 bases between. The CDR3 runs 14 residues. The CDR3 DNA follows: TGCAGTGCCGGGGGGCCCGAGGAGAATTCACCCCTCCACTTT. Protein: CSAGGPEENSPLHF.

This sequence joins TRBV20-1 and TRBJ2-7; 12 bases agree with TRBD2. The germline CDR1 and CDR2 sequences are DFQATT and SNEGSKA (reference sequence). This CDR3 comprises 17 residues. Trimming took 1 base from V and 8 from J; bases not matched to a gene: 15. The CDR3 region is CSARGRLAGVPRGKQYF. For the CDR3, the DNA is TGCAGTGCTAGAGGGAGACTAGCGGGAGTCCCACGGGGAAAGCAGTACTTC.

This clonotype is medium-sized (0.01 to 0.1%) within its sample. The chain carries TRBV7-8 and TRBJ2-3, with D perhaps matching TRBD2 (5 bases). From germline, CDR1 is SGHVS and CDR2 FQNEAQ. With 4 bases removed from V and 0 bases from J, the gap between germline ends came to 17 bases. CDR3 length: 17 residues. The CDR3 DNA follows: TGTGCCAGCAGCTCCGCCAAAAGCGGTACTAGCACAGATACGCAGTATTTT. Residues: CASSSAKSGTSTDTQYF.

Points on this clonotype: One end of the junction fails to match germline, which may point to a read error. The gene calls are TRBV27 and TRBJ2-1, with D possibly matching TRBD2 (6 bases). Germline V gene lookup returns CDR1 MNHEY and CDR2 SMNVEV (reference sequence). The CDR3 is 12 amino acids. CDR3: CASRRLVNERFF. The CDR3 DNA follows: TGTGCCAGCAGGAGACTAGTCAATGAGCGGTTCTTC.

The sample holds many counts of this clonotype. The gene calls are TRBV11-2 and TRBJ2-1, with 11 bases lining up with TRBD1. Trimming at V came to 5 bases and at J to 0 bases, leaving 12 bases not matched to a gene. Germline V gene sequence: CDR1 SGHAT, CDR2 FQNNGV. The CDR3 spans 19 residues. CDR3 DNA sequence: TGTGCCAGCAGCCGGGACCGGGACAGGGGGTTATTCTCCTACAATGAGCAGTTCTTC. Residues: CASSRDRDRGLFSYNEQFF.

This clonotype was seen more than once but under ten times. Being one base from a much bigger clone, this may be a read error. V is TRBV20-1 and J is TRBJ1-1; D remains ambiguous. Trimming removed 4 bases from V and 3 bases from J, with 9 bases in between. CDR1 is DFQATT, CDR2 SNEGSKA, per germline (reference sequence). CDR3 length: 12 amino acids. This CDR3 reads CSATYGHTEAFF. For the CDR3, the DNA is TGCAGTGCTACTTATGGGCACACTGAAGCTTTCTTT.

The V call is TRBV10-3, the J call TRBJ2-7, with D hard to call. This CDR3 has 12 amino acids. V lost 3 bases, J lost 2 bases, and 5 bases lay in between. Germline CDR1 ENHRY, CDR2 SYGVKD. The CDR3: CAISDSAYEQYF. CDR3 DNA: TGTGCCATCAGTGACTCAGCCTACGAGCAGTACTTC.

This clonotype appeared many times. The chain recombines TRBV28 with TRBJ2-7; D might be TRBD1 or TRBD2, each matching 5 bases. Germline loops: CDR1 MDHEN, CDR2 SYDVKM. The CDR3 is 15 amino acids. Deletions cut 2 bases from V and 5 bases from J, with 16 bases between. The CDR3 nucleotides are TGTGCCAGCAGTTTAAGTGCCGGGGCAGTCGACGAGCAGTACTTC. Its translation is CASSLSAGAVDEQYF.

This clonotype was detected a few times. V is TRBV28 and J is TRBJ1-4, with D hard to call. Germline V CDR1 and CDR2: MDHEN, SYDVKM. This CDR3 comprises 11 residues. The V gene lost 7 bases and the J gene lost 6 bases, with 6 bases spanning the gap. The CDR3 nucleotides are TGTGCCAGCACTGAGGATGAAAAACTGTTTTTT. As protein: CASTEDEKLFF.